This T cell receptor (beta chain) derives from a study of T cells in Graves' hyperthyroidism and ophthalmopathy. Study-wide results and limits: Stable hyperthyroidism and ophthalmopathy were separated using 13 V-J signatures. Among clonotypes expanded in thyroid above 0.001, most were also found in blood.

This clonotype has ten or more counts. Its antigen is unidentified. The CDR3 is made up of 14 amino acids. Germline values: CDR1 DFQATT, CDR2 SNEGSKA (reference sequence). Trimming cost V 1 base and J 5 bases; bases outside gene matches: 1. Thyroid ultrasound and orbital computed tomography, with clinical symptoms and serum thyroxine and TRAb, informed diagnoses. Researchers amplified the TCR beta CDR3 regions from RNA transcripts. A first-round RT-PCR of the TCR CDR3 used the HTBI primer set. One entry per CDR3 protein results from TCRdb running MiXCR on the multiplex PCR reads. The sample contains approximately 300,000 distinct CDR3 sequences, 15% to 20% of which appear only once.

V is TRBV20-1 and J is TRBJ2-1; 11 bases map to TRBD2. The sequence was obtained from a woman aged 55-70 years with Graves' ophthalmopathy. Sequenced sample: blood. The CDR3 loop is CSARGLAGNNEQFF. CDR3 coding DNA: TGCAGTGCTAGAGGACTAGCGGGGAACAATGAGCAGTTCTTC.